The rows below give T cell receptor beta chains drawn from one sample of a study of T-cell memory formation after mild COVID-19. Via MiXCR, TCRdb re-called the 5' RACE reads, giving one row per CDR3 protein. The table records around 450,000 distinct CDR3 sequences, over 15% of them present only once. Material for sequencing was PBMCs or a T cell subset sorted from them (not recorded which). These receptors all come from an adult woman who had mild COVID-19 (a few samples of this study predate the infection). Cell type and time point are not known. Each CDR3 is given with its conserved first and last residue. Fields, in order: clone size, D gene, J gene, V gene, CDR3 protein, CDR3 DNA. D genes are given only for firm matches. Rows give clone size only sometimes, using once, few, many, or a class for an expanded clone.

.	TRBD1	TRBJ1-2	TRBV6-5	CASSPNVAGTGGHWAF	TGTGCCAGCAGTCCTAACGTGGCCGGGACAGGCGGCCACTGGGCCTTC
many	.	TRBJ2-1	TRBV5-1	CASSYTTDSYNEQFF	TGCGCCAGCAGTTATACGACAGACTCCTACAATGAGCAGTTCTTC
.	TRBD1	TRBJ1-4	TRBV5-1	CASSATGTGAEKLFF	TGCGCCAGCAGCGCTACCGGGACAGGGGCTGAAAAACTGTTTTTT
.	.	TRBJ1-2	TRBV20-1	CSARDAYGYTF	TGCAGTGCTAGGGACGCCTATGGCTACACCTTC
few	.	TRBJ2-7	TRBV28	CASSLETGSREQYF	TGTGCCAGCAGTCTCGAGACAGGTAGTCGCGAGCAGTACTTC
.	.	TRBJ1-1	TRBV10-3	CAISGGVTEAFF	TGTGCCATCAGTGGGGGTGTCACTGAAGCTTTCTTT
.	TRBD1	TRBJ1-2	TRBV4-2	CASSLLTDRFDGYGYTF	TGTGCCAGCAGCCTACTAACGGACAGGTTTGATGGCTATGGCTACACCTTC
.	.	TRBJ1-2	TRBV10-3	CAISEETGPSYGYTF	TGTGCCATCAGTGAGGAGACCGGACCTTCCTATGGCTACACCTTC
few	.	TRBJ2-5	TRBV15	CATSKDQGRNQETQYF	TGTGCCACCAGCAAAGACCAGGGTAGAAATCAAGAGACCCAGTACTTC
.	.	TRBJ1-5	TRBV4-2	CASSQENIRNQPQHF	TGTGCCAGCAGCCAAGAAAACATTAGAAATCAGCCCCAGCATTTT
few	.	TRBJ1-6	TRBV4-1	CASSQVGEDSPLHF	TGCGCCAGCAGCCAAGTTGGGGAGGATTCACCCCTCCACTTT
few	TRBD1	TRBJ1-2	TRBV27	CASSISTGYGYTF	TGTGCCAGCAGCATCTCGACAGGGTATGGCTACACCTTC
.	.	TRBJ2-5	TRBV24-1	CATVHKTQYF	TGTGCCACCGTCCACAAGACCCAGTACTTC
few	TRBD1	TRBJ1-1	TRBV5-1	CASSSGQGYSEAFF	TGCGCCAGCAGCTCAGGACAGGGGTATTCTGAAGCTTTCTTT
few	.	TRBJ2-5	TRBV6-6	CASSHTDRETQYF	TGTGCCAGCAGTCATACCGACAGGGAGACCCAGTACTTC